This TCR beta chain was found in a study of blood T cells in healthy people across ages. Overall study: Per two T cells, template switching captured roughly one barcoded beta molecule.

The germline V gene has CDR1 WSHSY and CDR2 SAAADI. This CDR3 region has 14 residues. Trimming pared 2 bases from V and 4 bases from J, leaving 11 bases between. As to this clonotype: As yet, its antigen is unknown.

Findings and caveats of the study: Estimates based on one million T cells were treated as lower bounds.

Alongside a J-beta primer mix, a sample-barcoded 5' primer served in a second PCR lasting roughly 6 to 11 cycles. Each cDNA molecule carried a tag from a template-switch adaptor that contained 12 random nucleotides. TCRdb independently ran MiXCR on the 5' RACE reads; one entry per CDR3 protein. The sample consists of roughly 800,000 distinct CDR3 sequences, roughly 50% of them appearing once. V is TRBV10-2 and J is TRBJ1-2, with D perhaps TRBD1 (5 bases). The sequence was collected from a man aged 25-45 years in good health. Sequences were obtained from blood. CDR3 nucleotide sequence: TGCGCCAGCAGTGAGAAGGGGTGGGCCTATGGCTACACCTTC. It is translated as CASSEKGWAYGYTF.